The present T cell receptor beta chain was sequenced within a study of T cells in Graves' hyperthyroidism and ophthalmopathy. Points on this clonotype: Since a much larger clone is just one base distant, this may be a read error.

TCR beta CDR3 sequences were amplified from RNA transcripts. The study used the HTBI primer set for a first-round RT-PCR of the TCR CDR3. TCRdb reprocessed the multiplex PCR reads via MiXCR and lists one record per CDR3 protein. The sample shows 550,000 to 700,000 distinct CDR3 sequences, roughly 50% of them seen only once. This CDR3 has 15 amino acids. V dropped 2 bases and J dropped 2 bases, with 13 bases sitting between them. Material: peripheral blood or thyroid tissue (not recorded which). The chain employs TRBV12-3 or TRBV12-4 and TRBJ2-7; no firm D call. This receptor was taken from an adult woman with Graves' disease, either hyperthyroidism or ophthalmopathy (not recorded which). The chain's CDR3 is CASSLTRDDPYEQYF. The CDR3, as DNA: TGTGCCAGCAGTTTAACGAGAGATGACCCCTACGAGCAGTACTTC.